This TCR beta chain is from a study of T cells after yellow fever vaccination. A single record per CDR3 protein comes from TCRdb applying MiXCR to the 5' RACE reads. The data show 110,000 to 150,000 distinct CDR3 sequences, 5% to 8% seen once. The germline gives CDR1 SGHNT, CDR2 YYREEE (reference sequence). This CDR3 is built from 15 residues. The trim removed 4 bases at V and 7 bases at J, leaving 5 bases unmatched. This TCR derives from a man aged 25 to 45 who received the YFV17D yellow fever vaccine. The starting material was CD4+ T cells sorted from PBMCs, obtained 10 days after the yellow fever booster vaccination. V usage is TRBV5-4 and J usage is TRBJ2-1, with 13 bases matching TRBD2. The CDR3 coding sequence is TGTGCCAGCAGCCCCACTAGCGGGAGGGGTAATGAGCAGTTCTTC. Amino acid sequence: CASSPTSGRGNEQFF.